This paragraph covers one TCR beta chain sequence. Using immunoSEQ multiplex PCR, the repertoire was profiled, and TCRdb retains in-frame clones only, with some absent. The table has roughly 160,000 clones, around nine tenths seen once; the top ten hold nearly 5%. The V end lost 4 bases, the J end lost 10 bases, and 14 bases lay between the germline ends. CDR1 and CDR2 from the germline V gene are SNHLY and FYNNEI. The CDR3 spans 14 residues. This sample was included in a study of control samples from healthy donors and cancer patients. This receptor was identified in a woman aged 25 to 45 in good health. The chain combines TRBV2 with TRBJ1-6; possible D gene TRBD1, 6 bases. The sample taken for sequencing was blood. CDR3 nucleotides: TGTGCCAGCAGTGGGTTATCAGGGGAATCACCCCTCCACTTT. Protein: CASSGLSGESPLHF.